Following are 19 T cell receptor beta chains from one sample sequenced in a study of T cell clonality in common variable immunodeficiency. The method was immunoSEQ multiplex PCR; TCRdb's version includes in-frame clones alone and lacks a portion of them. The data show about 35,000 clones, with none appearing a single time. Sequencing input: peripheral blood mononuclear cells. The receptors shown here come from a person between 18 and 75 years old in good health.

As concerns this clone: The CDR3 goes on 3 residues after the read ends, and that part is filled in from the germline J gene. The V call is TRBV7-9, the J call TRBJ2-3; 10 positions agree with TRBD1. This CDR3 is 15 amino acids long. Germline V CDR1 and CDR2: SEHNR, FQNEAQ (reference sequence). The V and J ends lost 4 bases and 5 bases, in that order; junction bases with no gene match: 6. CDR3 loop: CASSSDRGRLDTQYF. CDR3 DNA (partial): TGTGCCAGCAGCTCCGACAGGGGGCGCTTAGATACG.

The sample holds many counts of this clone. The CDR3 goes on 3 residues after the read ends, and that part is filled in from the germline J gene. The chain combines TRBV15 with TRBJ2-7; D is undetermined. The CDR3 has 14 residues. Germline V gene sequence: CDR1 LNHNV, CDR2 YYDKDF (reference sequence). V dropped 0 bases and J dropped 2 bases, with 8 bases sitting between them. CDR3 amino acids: CATSRDKTAYEQYF. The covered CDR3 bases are TGTGCCACCAGCAGAGATAAAACAGCCTACGAG.

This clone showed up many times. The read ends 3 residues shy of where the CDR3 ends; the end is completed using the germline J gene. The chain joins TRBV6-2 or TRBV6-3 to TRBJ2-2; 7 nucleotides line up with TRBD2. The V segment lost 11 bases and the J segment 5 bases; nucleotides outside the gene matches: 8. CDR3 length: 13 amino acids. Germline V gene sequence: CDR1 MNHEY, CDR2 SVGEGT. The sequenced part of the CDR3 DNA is TGTGCCGGCGGGGGAGCTACAACCGGGGAG. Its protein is CAGGGATTGE. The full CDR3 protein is CAGGGATTGELFF.

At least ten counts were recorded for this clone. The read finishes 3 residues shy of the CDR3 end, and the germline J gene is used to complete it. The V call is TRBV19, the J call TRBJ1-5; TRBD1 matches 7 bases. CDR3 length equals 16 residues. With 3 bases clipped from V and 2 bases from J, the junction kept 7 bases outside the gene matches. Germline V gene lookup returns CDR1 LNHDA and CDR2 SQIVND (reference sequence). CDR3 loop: CASSMLTGRGNQPQHF. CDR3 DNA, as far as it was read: TGTGCCAGTAGTATGTTGACAGGGCGAGGCAATCAGCCC.

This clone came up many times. CDR3 sequence reads: CASSTRTSGRPDTQYF. The part of the CDR3 DNA that was read is TGTGCCAGTAGTACCCGGACTAGCGGGAGACCAGATACG. The gene calls are TRBV19 and TRBJ2-3, with 13 positions matching TRBD2. The sequence runs out 3 residues before the end of the CDR3; the remainder is reconstructed from the germline J gene. The germline CDR1 and CDR2 sequences are LNHDA and SQIVND (reference sequence). This CDR3 contains 16 residues. After removal of 4 bases from V and 4 bases from J, the junction contained 5 bases not matched to a gene.

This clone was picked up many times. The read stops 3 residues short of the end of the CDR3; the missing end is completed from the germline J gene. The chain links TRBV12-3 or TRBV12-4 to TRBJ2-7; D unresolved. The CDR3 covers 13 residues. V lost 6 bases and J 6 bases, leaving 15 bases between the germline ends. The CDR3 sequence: CASSRIRAGEQYF. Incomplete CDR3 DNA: TGTGCCAGCAGCCGAATAAGGGCCGGCGAG.

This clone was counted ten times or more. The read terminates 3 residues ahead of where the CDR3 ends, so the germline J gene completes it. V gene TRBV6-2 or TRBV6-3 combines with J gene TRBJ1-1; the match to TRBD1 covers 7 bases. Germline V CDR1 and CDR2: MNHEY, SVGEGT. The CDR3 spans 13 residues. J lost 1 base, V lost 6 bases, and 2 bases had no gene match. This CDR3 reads CASRAGGNTEAFF. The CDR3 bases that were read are TGTGCCAGCAGGGCAGGGGGGAACACTGAA.

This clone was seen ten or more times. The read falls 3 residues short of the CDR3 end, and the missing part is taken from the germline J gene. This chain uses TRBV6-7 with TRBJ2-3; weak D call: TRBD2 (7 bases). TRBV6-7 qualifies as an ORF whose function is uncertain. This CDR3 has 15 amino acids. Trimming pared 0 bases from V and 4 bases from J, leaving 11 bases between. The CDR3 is CASSYSTGGADTQYF. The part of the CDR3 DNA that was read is TGTGCCAGCAGTTACTCGACGGGGGGCGCAGATACG.

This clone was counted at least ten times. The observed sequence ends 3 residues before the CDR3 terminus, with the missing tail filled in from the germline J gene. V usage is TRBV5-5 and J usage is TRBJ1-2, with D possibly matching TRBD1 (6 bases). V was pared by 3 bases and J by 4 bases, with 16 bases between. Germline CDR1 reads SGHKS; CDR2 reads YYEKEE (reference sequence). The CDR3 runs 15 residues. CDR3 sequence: CASSYTPQGGYGYTF. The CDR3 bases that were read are TGTGCCAGCAGCTACACACCACAGGGAGGCTATGGC.

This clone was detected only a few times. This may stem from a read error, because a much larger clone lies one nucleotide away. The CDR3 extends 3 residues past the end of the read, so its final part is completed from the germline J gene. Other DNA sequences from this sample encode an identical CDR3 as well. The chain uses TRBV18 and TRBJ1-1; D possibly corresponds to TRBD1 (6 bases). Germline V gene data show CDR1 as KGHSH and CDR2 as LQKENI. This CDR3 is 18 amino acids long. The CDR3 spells CASSPLGPGARMNTEAFF. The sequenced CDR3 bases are TGTGCCAGCTCGCCACTCGGACCAGGGGCGAGGATGAACACTGAA.

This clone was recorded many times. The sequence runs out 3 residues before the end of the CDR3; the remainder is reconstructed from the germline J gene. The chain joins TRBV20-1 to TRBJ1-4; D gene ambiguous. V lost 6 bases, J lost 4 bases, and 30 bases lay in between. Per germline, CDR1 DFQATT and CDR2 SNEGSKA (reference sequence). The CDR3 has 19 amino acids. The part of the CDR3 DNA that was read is TGCAGTGCCAGATGGTGGCAGGTCCGTAGTACAGCAATTAATGAAAAA. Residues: CSARWWQVRSTAINEK. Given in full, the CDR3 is CSARWWQVRSTAINEKLFF.

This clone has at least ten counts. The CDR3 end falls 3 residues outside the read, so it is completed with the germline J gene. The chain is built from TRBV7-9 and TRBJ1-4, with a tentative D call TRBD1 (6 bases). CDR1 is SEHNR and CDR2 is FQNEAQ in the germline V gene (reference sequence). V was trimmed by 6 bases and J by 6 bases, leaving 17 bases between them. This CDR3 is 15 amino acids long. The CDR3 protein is CASSLKGGLDEKLFF. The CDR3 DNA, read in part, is TGTGCCAGCAGTCTGAAGGGGGGGCTGGATGAAAAA.

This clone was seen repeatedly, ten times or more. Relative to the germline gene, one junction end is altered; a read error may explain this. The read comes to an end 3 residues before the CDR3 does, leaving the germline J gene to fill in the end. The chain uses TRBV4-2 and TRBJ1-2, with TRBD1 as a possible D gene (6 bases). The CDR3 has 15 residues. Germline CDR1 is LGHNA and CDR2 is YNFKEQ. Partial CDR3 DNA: TGCGCCAGCAGCCGCACAGGGAGCCCCGTCCGAGGC. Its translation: CASSRTGSPVRG. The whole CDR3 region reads CASSRTGSPVRGYTF.

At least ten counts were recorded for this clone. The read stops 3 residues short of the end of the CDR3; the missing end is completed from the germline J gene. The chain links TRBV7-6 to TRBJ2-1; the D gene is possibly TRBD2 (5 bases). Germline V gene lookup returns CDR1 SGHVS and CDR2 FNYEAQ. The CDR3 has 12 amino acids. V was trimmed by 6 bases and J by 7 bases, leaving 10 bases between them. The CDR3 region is CASSSSGNEQFF. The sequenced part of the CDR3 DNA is TGTGCCAGCAGTTCATCGGGGAATGAG.

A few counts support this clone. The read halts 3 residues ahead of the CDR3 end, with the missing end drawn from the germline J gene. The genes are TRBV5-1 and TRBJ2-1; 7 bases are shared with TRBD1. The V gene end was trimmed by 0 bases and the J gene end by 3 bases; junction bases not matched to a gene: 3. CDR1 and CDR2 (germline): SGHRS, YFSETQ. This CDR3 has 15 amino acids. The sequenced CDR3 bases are TGCGCCAGCAGCTTGGAGGGGGCTGGCTACAATGAG. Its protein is CASSLEGAGYNE. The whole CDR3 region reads CASSLEGAGYNEQFF.

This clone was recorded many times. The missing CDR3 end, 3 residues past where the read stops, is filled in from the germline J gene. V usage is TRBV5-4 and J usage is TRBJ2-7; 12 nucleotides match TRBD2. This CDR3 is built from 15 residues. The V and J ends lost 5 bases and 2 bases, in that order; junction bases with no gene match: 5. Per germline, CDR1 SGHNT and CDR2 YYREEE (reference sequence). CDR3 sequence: CASSSGLAGPYEQYF. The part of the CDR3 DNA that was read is TGTGCCAGCAGTTCCGGACTAGCGGGGCCCTACGAG.

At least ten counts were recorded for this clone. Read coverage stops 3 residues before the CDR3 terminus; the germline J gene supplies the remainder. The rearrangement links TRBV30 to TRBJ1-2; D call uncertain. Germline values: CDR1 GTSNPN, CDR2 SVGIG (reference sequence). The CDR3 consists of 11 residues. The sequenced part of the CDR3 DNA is TGTGCCTGGAGTGTCGAGGGCCGC. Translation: CAWSVEGR. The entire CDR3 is CAWSVEGRYTF.

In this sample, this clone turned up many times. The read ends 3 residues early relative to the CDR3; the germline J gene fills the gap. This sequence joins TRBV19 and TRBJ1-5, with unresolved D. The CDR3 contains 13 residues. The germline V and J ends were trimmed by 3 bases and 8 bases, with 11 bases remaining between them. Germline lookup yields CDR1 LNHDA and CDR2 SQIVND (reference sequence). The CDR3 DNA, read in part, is TGTGCCAGTAGTATGGGCAGGAGTGAGCCC. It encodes CASSMGRSEP. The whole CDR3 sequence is CASSMGRSEPQHF. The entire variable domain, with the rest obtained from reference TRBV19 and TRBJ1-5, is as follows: DGGITQSPKYLFRKEGQNVTLSCEQNLNHDAMYWYRQDPGQGLRLIYYSQIVNDFQKGDIAEGYSVSREKKESFPLTVTSAQKNPTAFYLCASSMGRSEPQHFGDGTRLSIL.

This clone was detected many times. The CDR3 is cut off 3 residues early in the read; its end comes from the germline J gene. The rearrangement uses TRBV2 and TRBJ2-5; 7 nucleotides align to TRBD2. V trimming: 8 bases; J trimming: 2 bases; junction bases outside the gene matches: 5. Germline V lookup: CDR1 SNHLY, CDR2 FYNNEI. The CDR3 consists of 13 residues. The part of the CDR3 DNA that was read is TGTGCCAGCTGGAGGCGGGGGCAAGAGACC. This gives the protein CASWRRGQET. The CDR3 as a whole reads CASWRRGQETQYF.